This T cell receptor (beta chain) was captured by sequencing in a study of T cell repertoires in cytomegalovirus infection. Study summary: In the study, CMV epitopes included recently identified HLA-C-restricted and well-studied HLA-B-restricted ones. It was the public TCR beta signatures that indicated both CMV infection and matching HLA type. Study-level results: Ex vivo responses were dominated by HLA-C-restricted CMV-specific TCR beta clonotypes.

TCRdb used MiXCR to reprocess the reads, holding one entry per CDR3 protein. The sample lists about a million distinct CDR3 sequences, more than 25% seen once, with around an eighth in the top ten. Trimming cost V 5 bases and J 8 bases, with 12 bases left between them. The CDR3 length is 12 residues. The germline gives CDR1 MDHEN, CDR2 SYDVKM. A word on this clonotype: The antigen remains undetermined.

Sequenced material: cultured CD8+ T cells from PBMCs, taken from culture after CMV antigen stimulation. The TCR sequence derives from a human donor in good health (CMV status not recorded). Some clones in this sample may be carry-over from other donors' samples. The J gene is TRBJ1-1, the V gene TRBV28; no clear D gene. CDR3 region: CASSGRATEAFF. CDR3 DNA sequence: TGTGCCAGCAGTGGGCGGGCGACCGAAGCTTTCTTT.